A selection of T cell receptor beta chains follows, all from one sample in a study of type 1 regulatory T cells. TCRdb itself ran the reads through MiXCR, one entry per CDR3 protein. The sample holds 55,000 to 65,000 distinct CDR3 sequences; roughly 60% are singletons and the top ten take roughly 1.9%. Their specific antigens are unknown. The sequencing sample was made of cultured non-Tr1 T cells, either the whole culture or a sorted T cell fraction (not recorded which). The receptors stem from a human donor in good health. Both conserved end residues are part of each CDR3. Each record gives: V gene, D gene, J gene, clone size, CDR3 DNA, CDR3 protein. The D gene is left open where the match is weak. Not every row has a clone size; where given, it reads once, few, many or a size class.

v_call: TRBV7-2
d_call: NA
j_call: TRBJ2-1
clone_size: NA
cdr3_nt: TGTGCCAGCAGCTTTTCCGGGTTGCATGAGCAGTTCTTC
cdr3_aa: CASSFSGLHEQFF

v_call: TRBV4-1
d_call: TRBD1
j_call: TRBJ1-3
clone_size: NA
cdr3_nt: TGCGCCAGCAGCCAAGATACAGGGGAAAACACCATATATTTT
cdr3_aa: CASSQDTGENTIYF

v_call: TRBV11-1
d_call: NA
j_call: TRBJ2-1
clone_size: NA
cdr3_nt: TGTGCCAGCAGCTTAGGACTAGGCCGCAATGAGCAGTTCTTC
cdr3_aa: CASSLGLGRNEQFF

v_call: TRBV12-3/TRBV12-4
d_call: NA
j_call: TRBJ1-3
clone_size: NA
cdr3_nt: TGTGCCAGCAGGACGGAAGGGTGGGCTGGAAACACCATATATTTT
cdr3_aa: CASRTEGWAGNTIYF

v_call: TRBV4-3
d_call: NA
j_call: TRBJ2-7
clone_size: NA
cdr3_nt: TGCGCCAGCAGCCAACATTACCGGGACAAACTCTACGAGCAGTACTTC
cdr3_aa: CASSQHYRDKLYEQYF

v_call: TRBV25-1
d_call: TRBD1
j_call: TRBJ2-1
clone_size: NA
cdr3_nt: TGTGCCAGCAGTGAATATCGGACAGGGGAGGGGAATGAGCAGTTCTTC
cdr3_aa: CASSEYRTGEGNEQFF

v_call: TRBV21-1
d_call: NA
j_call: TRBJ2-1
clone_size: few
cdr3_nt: TGTGCCAGCAGCAAAGTCCGGAAGCGGGAGGGGCAGTTCTTC
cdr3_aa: CASSKVRKREGQFF

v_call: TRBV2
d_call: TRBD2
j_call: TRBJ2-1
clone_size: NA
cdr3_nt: TGTGCCAGCAGTGCCGAAGGGACTATGTTCATCTTC
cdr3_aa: CASSAEGTMFIF

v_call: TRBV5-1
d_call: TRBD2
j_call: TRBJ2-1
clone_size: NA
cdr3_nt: TGCGCCAGCAGCTTGGGAAGAGGGGAGGCTAGCGGTAATGAGCAGTTCTTC
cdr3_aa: CASSLGRGEASGNEQFF

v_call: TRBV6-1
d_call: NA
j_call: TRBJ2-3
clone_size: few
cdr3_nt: TGTGCCAGCAGTGAGGCAACCTCGGTTACGCAGTATTTT
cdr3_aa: CASSEATSVTQYF

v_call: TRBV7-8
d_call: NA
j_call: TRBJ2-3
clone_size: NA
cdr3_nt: TGTGCCAGCAGCTTAGCGGGTGTTGGAACAGATACGCAGTATTTT
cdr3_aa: CASSLAGVGTDTQYF

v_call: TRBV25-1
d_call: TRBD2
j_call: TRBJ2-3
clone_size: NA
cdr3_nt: TGTGCCGGCAGTGGGCTAGCGGGGAGCACAGATACGCAGTATTTT
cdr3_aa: CAGSGLAGSTDTQYF

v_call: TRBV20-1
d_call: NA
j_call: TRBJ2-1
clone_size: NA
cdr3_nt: TGCAGTGCTAGAGATCTTGGGAGCTCCTACAATGAGCAGTTCTTC
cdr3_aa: CSARDLGSSYNEQFF

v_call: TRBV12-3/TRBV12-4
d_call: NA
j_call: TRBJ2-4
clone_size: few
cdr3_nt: TGTGCCAGCAGTTTAGCCTGGGCCCTAGCCAAAAACATTCAGTACTTC
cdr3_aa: CASSLAWALAKNIQYF

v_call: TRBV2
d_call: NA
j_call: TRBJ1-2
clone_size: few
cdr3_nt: TGTGCCAGCAGTGAATCAGGGTTTAACTATGGCTACACCTTC
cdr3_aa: CASSESGFNYGYTF

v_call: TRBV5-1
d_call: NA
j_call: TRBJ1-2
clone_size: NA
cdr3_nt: TGCGCCAGCAGCTTACCCGACAGTCGTGGCTACACCTTC
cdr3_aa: CASSLPDSRGYTF

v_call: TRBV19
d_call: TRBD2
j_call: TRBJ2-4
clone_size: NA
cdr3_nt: TGTGCAAAATTCCTGCCGCGTGCGGGGGGACGGATAGCCAAAAACATTCAGTACTTC
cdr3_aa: CAKFLPRAGGRIAKNIQYF

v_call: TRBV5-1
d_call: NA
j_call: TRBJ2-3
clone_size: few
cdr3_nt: TGCGCCAGCAGCTTCGGAGATACGCAGTATTTT
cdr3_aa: CASSFGDTQYF

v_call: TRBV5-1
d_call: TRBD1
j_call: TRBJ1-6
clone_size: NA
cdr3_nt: TGCGCCAGCAGCGACCGGGACAGGGGCTCTCATAATTCACCCCTCCACTTT
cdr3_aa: CASSDRDRGSHNSPLHF

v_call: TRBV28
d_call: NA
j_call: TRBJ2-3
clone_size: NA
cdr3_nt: TGTGCCAGCAGTCCGCAAGGCCCGATGGGAGCAGATACGCAGTATTTT
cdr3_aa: CASSPQGPMGADTQYF

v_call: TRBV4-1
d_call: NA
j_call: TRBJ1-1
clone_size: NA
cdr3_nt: TGCGCCAGCAGCCAAGAGATGGGGAGGGGAGGGACAAACACTGAAGCTTTCTTT
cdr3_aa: CASSQEMGRGGTNTEAFF

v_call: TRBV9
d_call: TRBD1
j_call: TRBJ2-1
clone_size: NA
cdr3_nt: TGTGCCAGCAGCACGAGGACAGGATCGAATGAGCAGTTCTTC
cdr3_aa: CASSTRTGSNEQFF

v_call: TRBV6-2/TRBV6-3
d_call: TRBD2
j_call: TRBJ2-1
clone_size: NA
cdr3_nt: TGTGCCAGCAGTTACGCGGGAGGAAACTACAATGAGCAGTTCTTC
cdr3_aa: CASSYAGGNYNEQFF

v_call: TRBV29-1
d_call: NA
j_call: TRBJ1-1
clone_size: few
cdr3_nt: TGCAGCGGCCTTCAGATATTGGGCACTGAAGCTTTCTTT
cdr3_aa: CSGLQILGTEAFF

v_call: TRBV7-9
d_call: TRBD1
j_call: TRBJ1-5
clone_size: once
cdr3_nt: TGTGCCAGCAGCCCCTGGACAGGGGTGGGGGATCAGCCCCAGCATTTT
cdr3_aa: CASSPWTGVGDQPQHF

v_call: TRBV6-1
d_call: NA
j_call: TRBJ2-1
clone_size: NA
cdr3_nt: TGTGCCACCAATGATCGGGGAGCAGTAAATGAGCAGTTCTTC
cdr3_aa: CATNDRGAVNEQFF

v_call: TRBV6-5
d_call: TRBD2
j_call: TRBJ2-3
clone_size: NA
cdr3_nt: TGTGCCAGCCAGTATAGCGGGGGGGGAGATACGCAGTATTTT
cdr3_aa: CASQYSGGGDTQYF

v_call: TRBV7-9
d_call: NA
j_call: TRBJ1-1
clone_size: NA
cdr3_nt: TGTGCCAGCAGCCACAGCAGGCTTCGGCGGGTGAACACTGAAGCTTTCTTT
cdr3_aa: CASSHSRLRRVNTEAFF

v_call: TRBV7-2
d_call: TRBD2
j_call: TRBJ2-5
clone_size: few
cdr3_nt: TGTGCCAGCAGCCTATGGACTAGCGGGAGGGCCGGAGAGACCCAGTACTTC
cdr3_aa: CASSLWTSGRAGETQYF

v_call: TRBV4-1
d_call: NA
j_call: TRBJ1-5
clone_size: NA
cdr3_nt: TGCGCCAGCAGCCAAGAAAGAGGGAATCAGCCCCAGCATTTT
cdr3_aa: CASSQERGNQPQHF

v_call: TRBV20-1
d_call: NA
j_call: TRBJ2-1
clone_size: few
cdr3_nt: TGCAGTGCTAGAGATGCCAGTAGAGATGAGCAGTTCTTC
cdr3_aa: CSARDASRDEQFF

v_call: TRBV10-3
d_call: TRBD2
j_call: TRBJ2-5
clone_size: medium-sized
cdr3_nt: TGTGCCACCGCCGTGGGGGCGGGAGGAAGTCAAGAGACCCAGTACTTC
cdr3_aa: CATAVGAGGSQETQYF

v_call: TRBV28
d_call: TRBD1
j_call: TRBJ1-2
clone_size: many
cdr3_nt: TGTGCCAGCAGGCCCAAGGGGACAGCTAACTATGGCTACACCTTC
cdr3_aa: CASRPKGTANYGYTF

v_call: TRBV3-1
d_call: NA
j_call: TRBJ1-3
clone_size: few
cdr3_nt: TGTGCCAGCAGCTGGACACAGAGGAGCTCTGGAAACACCATATATTTT
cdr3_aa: CASSWTQRSSGNTIYF

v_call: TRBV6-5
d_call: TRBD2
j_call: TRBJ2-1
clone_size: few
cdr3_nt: TGTGCCAGCAGTTACTTCGGACTAGCGGGAAACAGTGAGCAGTTCTTC
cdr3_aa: CASSYFGLAGNSEQFF

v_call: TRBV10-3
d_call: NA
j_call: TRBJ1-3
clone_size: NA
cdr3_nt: TGTGCCATCAGTGATGGAAAATCTGGAAACACCATATATTTT
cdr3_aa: CAISDGKSGNTIYF

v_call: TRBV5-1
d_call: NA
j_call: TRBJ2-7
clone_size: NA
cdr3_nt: TGCGCCAGCAGCGCGGACACCGCCAGCTACGAGCAGTACTTC
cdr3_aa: CASSADTASYEQYF

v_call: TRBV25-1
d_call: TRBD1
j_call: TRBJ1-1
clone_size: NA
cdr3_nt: TGTGCCAGCATGGGACAGGGGGCGCGTTTCACTGAAGCTTTCTTT
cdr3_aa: CASMGQGARFTEAFF

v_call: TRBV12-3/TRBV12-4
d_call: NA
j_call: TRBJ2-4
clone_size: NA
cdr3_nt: TGTGCCAGCAGTTTATTGGGCGCCCCAGAAGTAGACATTCAGTACTTC
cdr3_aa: CASSLLGAPEVDIQYF

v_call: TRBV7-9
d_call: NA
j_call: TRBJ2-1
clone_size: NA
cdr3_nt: TGTGCCAGCGAGACCAACTTGGATGAGCAGTTCTTC
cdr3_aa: CASETNLDEQFF

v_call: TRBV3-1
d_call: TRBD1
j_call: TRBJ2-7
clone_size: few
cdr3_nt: TGTGCCAGCAGGGGACAGGGGGACACCTACGAGCAGTACTTC
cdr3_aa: CASRGQGDTYEQYF

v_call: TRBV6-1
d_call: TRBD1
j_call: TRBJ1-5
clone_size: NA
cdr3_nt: TGTACCAGCAGATTCGGCAGGGGGCTAATACAGCCCCAGCATTTT
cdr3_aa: CTSRFGRGLIQPQHF

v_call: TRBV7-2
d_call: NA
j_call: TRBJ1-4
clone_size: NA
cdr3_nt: TGTGCCAGCAGCCCAGACGGGGGAGGGGGTGAAAAACTGTTTTTT
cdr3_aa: CASSPDGGGGEKLFF

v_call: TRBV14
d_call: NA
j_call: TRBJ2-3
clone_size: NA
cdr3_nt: TGTGCCAGCGGGGCTAGATCGGCGCAGTATTTT
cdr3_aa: CASGARSAQYF

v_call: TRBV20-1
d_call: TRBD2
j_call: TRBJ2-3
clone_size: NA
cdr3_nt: TGCAGTGCTAGCGGGAGGAGAGCAGATACGCAGTATTTT
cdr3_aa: CSASGRRADTQYF

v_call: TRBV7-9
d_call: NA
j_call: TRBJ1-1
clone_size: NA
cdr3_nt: TGTGCCAGCAGCTTATTCGACAGGAACACTGAAGCTTTCTTT
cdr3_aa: CASSLFDRNTEAFF

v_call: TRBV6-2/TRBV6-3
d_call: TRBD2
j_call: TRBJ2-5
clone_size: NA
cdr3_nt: TGTGCCAGCAGTTACGGCGGGCGGGAGCAAGAGACCCAGTACTTC
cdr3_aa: CASSYGGREQETQYF

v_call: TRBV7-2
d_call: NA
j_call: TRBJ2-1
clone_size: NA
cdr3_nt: TGTGCCAGCAGCTCCTCGACTTTGGCTTATTCCTACAATGAGCAGTTCTTC
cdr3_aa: CASSSSTLAYSYNEQFF

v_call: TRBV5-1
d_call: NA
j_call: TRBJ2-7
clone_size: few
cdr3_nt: TGCGCCAGCAGCTTGGATCCGGACGGGCCCTACGAGCAGTACTTC
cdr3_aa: CASSLDPDGPYEQYF

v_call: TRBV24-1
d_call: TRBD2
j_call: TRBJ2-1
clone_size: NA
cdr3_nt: TGTGCCACCAGTGAACCAGGACTAGCTCTGAATGAGCAGTTCTTC
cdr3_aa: CATSEPGLALNEQFF

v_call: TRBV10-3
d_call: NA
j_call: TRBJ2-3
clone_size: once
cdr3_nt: TGTGCCATCAGTGAAGGCGGCGGGAGCACAGATACGCAGTATTTT
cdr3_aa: CAISEGGGSTDTQYF

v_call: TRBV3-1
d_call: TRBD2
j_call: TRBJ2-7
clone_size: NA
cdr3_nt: TGTGCCAGCAGCCAAGAATTTTCCGGGACTAGCGGGAGTCCCGAGCAGTACTTC
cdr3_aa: CASSQEFSGTSGSPEQYF

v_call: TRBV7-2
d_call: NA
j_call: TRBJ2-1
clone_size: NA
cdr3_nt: TGTGCCAGCAGCTTAAACCAGGGCAATGAGCAGTTCTTC
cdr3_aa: CASSLNQGNEQFF

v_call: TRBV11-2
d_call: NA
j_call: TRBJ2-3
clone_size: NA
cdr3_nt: TGTGCCAGCAGCTTAGAGGTGGGATGGGACACAGATACGCAGTATTTT
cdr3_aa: CASSLEVGWDTDTQYF

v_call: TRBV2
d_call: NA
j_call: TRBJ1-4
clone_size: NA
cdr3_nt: TGTGCCAGCAGTGAAGGGGAGCAGGATGAAAAACTGTTTTTT
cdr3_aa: CASSEGEQDEKLFF

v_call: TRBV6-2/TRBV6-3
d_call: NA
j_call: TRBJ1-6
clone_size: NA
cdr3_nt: TGTGCCAGCAGTTACCGAGACAGGAATTCACCCCTCCACTTT
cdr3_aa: CASSYRDRNSPLHF

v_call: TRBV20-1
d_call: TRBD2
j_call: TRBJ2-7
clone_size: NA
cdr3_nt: TGCAGTGCTAGAGCCGCTAGCGGTACCATCTACGAGCAGTACTTC
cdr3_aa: CSARAASGTIYEQYF

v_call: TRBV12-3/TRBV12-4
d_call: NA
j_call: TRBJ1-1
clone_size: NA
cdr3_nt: TGTGCCAGCAGTTTTGGGGGCGCTCACACTGAAGCTTTCTTC
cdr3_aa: CASSFGGAHTEAFF

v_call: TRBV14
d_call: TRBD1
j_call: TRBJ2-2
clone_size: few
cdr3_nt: TGTGCCAGCAGCCCCCACAGGGGGATCGGGGAGCTGTTTTTT
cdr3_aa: CASSPHRGIGELFF